The clone carrying this T cell receptor (beta chain) came up a few times. Its target is unknown. V shed 7 bases and J shed 4 bases, with 16 bases lying between them. Germline CDR1 SNHLY, CDR2 FYNNEI. The CDR3 covers 14 residues. It was with a sample-barcoded 5' primer and a J-beta primer mix that a second PCR of roughly 7 to 12 cycles was run. TCRdb recomputed calls from the 5' RACE reads with MiXCR, one row per CDR3 protein. In the table there are 710,000 or so distinct CDR3 sequences, 22% of which are singletons. These data originate in a study of blood T cells in healthy people across ages. With each sample, at least 5.5 micrograms of total RNA were extracted. General study findings and limits: Conclusively comparing naive with antigen-experienced cells was impossible with unsorted PBMCs. While age rose, TCR beta diversity per million T cells dropped in a roughly linear way. Among long-lived donors, naive CD4+ cells were more numerous and diversity higher than in aged donors.

The origin of this receptor is a man aged 70 or older in good health. The sample comprised blood. The chain employs TRBV2 and TRBJ1-2; D may be TRBD1 (6 bases). The CDR3 sequence is CASIGVGGGYGYTF. Written as DNA, the CDR3 is TGTGCCAGCATCGGGGTAGGAGGGGGCTATGGCTACACCTTC.